This T cell receptor beta chain emerged from a study of T cell changes during pregnancy in multiple sclerosis. TCRdb keeps only in-frame clones here, not all; method: immunoSEQ multiplex PCR. The data contain about 59,000 clones, about 94% of them seen just once; the ten biggest clones take up 0.36%. CDR1 and CDR2 from the germline V gene are GTSNPN and SVGIG (reference sequence). The V and J ends lost 0 bases and 2 bases respectively, with 16 bases between them. The CDR3 runs to 16 residues. The genes are TRBV30 and TRBJ1-1; weak D call: TRBD1 (5 bases). The TCR was taken from a female donor with multiple sclerosis, enrolled in a pregnancy study. Sequenced here: CD4+ T cells from peripheral blood mononuclear cells, sampled before pregnancy. CDR3 residues: CAWSVFPQVANTEAFF. The CDR3 DNA reads as TGTGCCTGGAGTGTGTTTCCACAGGTTGCAAACACTGAAGCTTTCTTT.